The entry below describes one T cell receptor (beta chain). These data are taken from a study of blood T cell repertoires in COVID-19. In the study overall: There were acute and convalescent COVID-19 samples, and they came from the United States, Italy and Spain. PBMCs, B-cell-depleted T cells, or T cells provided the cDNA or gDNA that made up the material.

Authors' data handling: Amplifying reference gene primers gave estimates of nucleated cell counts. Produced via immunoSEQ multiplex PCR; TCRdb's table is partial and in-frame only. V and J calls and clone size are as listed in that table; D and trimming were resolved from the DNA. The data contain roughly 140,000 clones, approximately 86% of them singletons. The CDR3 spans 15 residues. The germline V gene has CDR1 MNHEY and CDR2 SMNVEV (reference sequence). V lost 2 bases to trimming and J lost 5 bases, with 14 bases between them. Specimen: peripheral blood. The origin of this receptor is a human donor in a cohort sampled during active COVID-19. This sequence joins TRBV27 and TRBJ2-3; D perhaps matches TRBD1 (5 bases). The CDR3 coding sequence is TGTGCCAGCAGTTTAGTGGGGCGCCGAGTAGATACGCAGTATTTT. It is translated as CASSLVGRRVDTQYF.